One and the same sample provided the 14 T cell receptor beta chains below, sequenced in a study of cytomegalovirus exposure and HLA in healthy donors. The PCR was carried out with 60 Vbeta primers and 13 Jbeta primers. The protocol was immunoSEQ multiplex PCR, while the TCRdb copy is restricted to in-frame clones and leaves out a portion. The sample yields under 200,000 clones, 70% to 80% seen once. The sequencing sample was made of PBMCs. The receptor set was obtained from a woman between 50 and 59 years old in good health and CMV-seronegative.

The chain is built from TRBV18 and TRBJ2-7; tentatively, D is TRBD2 (7 bases). The CDR3 is made up of 13 amino acids. Trimming took 2 bases from V and 9 from J, leaving 14 bases between them. The germline CDR1 and CDR2 sequences are KGHSH and LQKENI. CDR3 protein: CASSPSGGEAQYF. In DNA, the CDR3 is TGTGCCAGCTCACCATCGGGGGGCGAAGCGCAGTACTTC.

The V gene is TRBV18, the J gene TRBJ2-3, with 8 nucleotides matching TRBD2. CDR1 and CDR2 from the germline V gene are KGHSH and LQKENI. The CDR3 loop spans 16 amino acids. V was clipped by 3 bases and J by 2 bases; unmatched bases: 7. CDR3 nucleotide sequence: TGTGCCAGCTCACCGATGACAGGACTAGCCACAGATACGCAGTATTTT. Translating it yields CASSPMTGLATDTQYF.

Only one count was recorded for this clone. The chain joins TRBV28 to TRBJ1-1; no clear D gene. This CDR3 has 11 residues. V lost 5 bases, J lost 12 bases, and 13 bases lay in between. Germline values: CDR1 MDHEN, CDR2 SYDVKM. The CDR3 DNA follows: TGTGCCAGCAGTCGAGGGTATGTTACTTTCTTT. This translates into CASSRGYVTFF. Combining the CDR3 with reference TRBV28 and TRBJ1-1 gives the whole variable domain DVKVTQSSRYLVKRTGEKVFLECVQDMDHENMFWYRQDPGLGLRLIYFSYDVKMKEKGDIPEGYSVSREKKERFSLILESASTNQTSMYLCASSRGYVTFFGQGTRLTVV.

The gene calls are TRBV7-9 and TRBJ2-7; 9 nucleotides match TRBD2. This CDR3 has 15 amino acids. J lost 4 bases, V lost 4 bases, and 8 bases had no gene match. Germline lookup yields CDR1 SEHNR and CDR2 FQNEAQ (reference sequence). CDR3 nucleotides: TGTGCCAGCAGCTATCCGACTAGCGGCATATACGAGCAGTACTTC. Translating it yields CASSYPTSGIYEQYF.

The chain has TRBV11-2 and TRBJ2-5; TRBD1 is a possible D gene (5 bases). Germline lookup yields CDR1 SGHAT and CDR2 FQNNGV. V lost 4 bases and J lost 5, with 17 bases in between. The CDR3 totals 15 residues. CDR3 nucleotides: TGTGCCAGCAGCTCCGGCCTCAGGGATCCGGAGACCCAGTACTTC. It is translated as CASSSGLRDPETQYF. The whole variable domain, filled in from reference TRBV11-2 and TRBJ2-5, reads EAGVAQSPRYKIIEKRQSVAFWCNPISGHATLYWYQQILGQGPKLLIQFQNNGVVDDSQLPKDRFSAERLKGVDSTLKIQPAKLEDSAVYLCASSSGLRDPETQYFGPGTRLLVL.

A few counts support this clone. V gene TRBV5-8 combines with J gene TRBJ1-6; 9 bases match TRBD1. The ends lost 6 bases at V and 9 bases at J; junction bases unmatched: 4. The CDR3 has 13 amino acids. Germline CDR1 and CDR2: SGHTS and YDEGEE. The CDR3 DNA is TGTGCCAGCACCCGGGACAGGGTTTCACCCCTCCACTTT. Residues: CASTRDRVSPLHF.

The chain uses TRBV11-2 and TRBJ2-1; 7 bases map to TRBD1. The CDR3 has 18 residues. The J segment lost 7 bases and the V segment lost 1 base, leaving 16 bases of the junction unmatched. Germline lookup yields CDR1 SGHAT and CDR2 FQNNGV. CDR3 in DNA: TGTGCCAGCAGCTTAGGATGGTTAAACAGGGGACCGGGGAATGAGCAGTTCTTC. Its translation: CASSLGWLNRGPGNEQFF.

V usage is TRBV11-2 and J usage is TRBJ2-1; 7 nucleotides align to TRBD1. The junction had 4 bases not matched to a gene; V was cut back by 0 bases and J by 5 bases. CDR1 is SGHAT and CDR2 is FQNNGV in the germline V gene. This CDR3 spans 15 amino acids. CDR3 protein: CASSLEGGKDNEQFF. As DNA, the CDR3 is TGTGCCAGCAGCTTAGAAGGGGGCAAGGACAATGAGCAGTTCTTC.

The J gene is TRBJ2-1, the V gene TRBV6-6, with 8 bases aligning to TRBD2. Germline V gene lookup returns CDR1 MNHNY and CDR2 SVGAGI (reference sequence). The CDR3 loop spans 15 amino acids. V shed 3 bases and J 3 bases; nucleotides not matched to a gene: 4. In DNA form, the CDR3 reads TGTGCCAGCAGTTATACGGGAGGGATCTACAATGAGCAGTTCTTC. This translates into CASSYTGGIYNEQFF.

The chain carries TRBV6-1 and TRBJ1-4; TRBD1 is a possible D gene (5 bases). The CDR3 consists of 15 residues. V was shortened by 2 bases and J by 8 bases, with 15 bases between the two germline ends. Germline loops: CDR1 MNHNS, CDR2 SASEGT. The CDR3 reads CASSEMGGFGEKLFF. CDR3 bases: TGTGCCAGCAGTGAAATGGGGGGGTTCGGAGAAAAACTGTTTTTT.

The chain joins TRBV28 to TRBJ1-1, with 7 bases lining up with TRBD1. V lost 6 bases to trimming and J lost 3 bases; unmatched junction nucleotides: 10. CDR1 and CDR2 (germline): MDHEN, SYDVKM. The CDR3 has 15 residues. The CDR3 here is CASRIQGKGYTEAFF. CDR3 bases: TGTGCCAGCAGGATACAGGGGAAAGGGTACACTGAAGCTTTCTTT.

The chain employs TRBV28 and TRBJ1-2; no reliable D call. The germline gives CDR1 MDHEN, CDR2 SYDVKM. V shed 2 bases and J shed 4 bases, with 14 bases lying between them. This CDR3 region has 15 residues. The CDR3 DNA is TGTGCCAGCAGTTTAAGGCGGGCCGCGCTCTATGGCTACACCTTC. Its protein is CASSLRRAALYGYTF.

The chain has TRBV7-2 and TRBJ1-3, with unresolved D. Trimming shortened V by 10 bases and J by 0 bases, and 13 bases separated the two germline ends. Germline V gene lookup returns CDR1 SGHTA and CDR2 FQGNSA. This CDR3 contains 14 residues. This chain's CDR3 is CAIQFFGSGNTIYF. The CDR3 DNA sequence: TGTGCCATCCAGTTCTTTGGCTCTGGAAACACCATATATTTT.

The genes are TRBV28 and TRBJ1-4; D perhaps matches TRBD1 (5 bases). V dropped 2 bases and J dropped 3 bases, with 7 bases sitting between them. The CDR3 sequence is 14 residues long. Germline V gene lookup returns CDR1 MDHEN and CDR2 SYDVKM. The CDR3 nucleotides read TGTGCCAGCAGTTTAGGGGCAGCTAATGAAAAACTGTTTTTT. Encoded protein: CASSLGAANEKLFF.